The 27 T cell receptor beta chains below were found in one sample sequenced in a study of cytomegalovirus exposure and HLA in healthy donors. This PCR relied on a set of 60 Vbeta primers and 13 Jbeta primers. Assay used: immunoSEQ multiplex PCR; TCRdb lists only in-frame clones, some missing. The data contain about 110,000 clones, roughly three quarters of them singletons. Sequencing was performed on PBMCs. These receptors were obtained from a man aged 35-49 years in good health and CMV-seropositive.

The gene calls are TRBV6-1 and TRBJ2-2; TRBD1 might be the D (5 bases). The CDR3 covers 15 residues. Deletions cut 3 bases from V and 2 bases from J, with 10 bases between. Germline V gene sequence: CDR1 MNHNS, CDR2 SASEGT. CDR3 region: CASSESQGNTGELFF. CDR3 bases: TGTGCCAGCAGTGAGAGTCAGGGAAACACCGGGGAGCTGTTTTTT.

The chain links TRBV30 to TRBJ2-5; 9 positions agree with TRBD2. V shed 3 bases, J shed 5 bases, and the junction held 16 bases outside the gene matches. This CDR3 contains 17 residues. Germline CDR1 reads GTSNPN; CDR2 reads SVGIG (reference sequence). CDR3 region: CAWSTYGGSGSRETQYF. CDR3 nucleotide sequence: TGTGCCTGGAGCACTTACGGGGGTAGCGGGAGCCGGGAGACCCAGTACTTC.

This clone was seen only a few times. The CDR3, as DNA: TGTGCCAGCAGTCCGACAAGACACGGAAACACCATATATTTT. This encodes CASSPTRHGNTIYF. This rearrangement joins TRBV27 to TRBJ1-3; unclear D gene. The germline CDR1 and CDR2 sequences are MNHEY and SMNVEV (reference sequence). The CDR3 is made up of 14 amino acids. The ends were cut back, 5 bases at V and 4 bases at J, with 12 bases in the middle.

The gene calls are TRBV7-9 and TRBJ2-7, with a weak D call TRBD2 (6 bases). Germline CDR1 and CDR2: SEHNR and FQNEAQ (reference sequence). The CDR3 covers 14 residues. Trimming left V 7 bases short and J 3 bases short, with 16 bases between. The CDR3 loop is CASTSSSSGYEQYF. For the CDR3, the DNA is TGTGCCAGCACCTCATCGAGTAGCGGCTACGAGCAGTACTTC. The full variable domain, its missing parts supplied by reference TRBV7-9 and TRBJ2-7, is DTGVSQNPRHKITKRGQNVTFRCDPISEHNRLYWYRQTLGQGPEFLTYFQNEAQLEKSRLLSDRFSAERPKGSFSTLEIQRTEQGDSAMYLCASTSSSSGYEQYFGPGTRLTVT.

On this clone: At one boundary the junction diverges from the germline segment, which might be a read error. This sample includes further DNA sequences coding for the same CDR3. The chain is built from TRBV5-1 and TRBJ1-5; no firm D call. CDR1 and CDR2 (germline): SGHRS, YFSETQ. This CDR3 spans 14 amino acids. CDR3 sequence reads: CASSLDLAGQPQHF. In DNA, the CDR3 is TGCGCCAGTAGCTTGGACTTGGCGGGCCAGCCCCAGCATTTT.

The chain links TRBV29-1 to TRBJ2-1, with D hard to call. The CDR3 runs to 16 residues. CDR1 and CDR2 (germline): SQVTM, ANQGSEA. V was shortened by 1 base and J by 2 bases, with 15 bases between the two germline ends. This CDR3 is CSVEVPSVKTYNEQFF. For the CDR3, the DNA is TGCAGCGTTGAAGTCCCCAGCGTCAAAACCTACAATGAGCAGTTCTTC.

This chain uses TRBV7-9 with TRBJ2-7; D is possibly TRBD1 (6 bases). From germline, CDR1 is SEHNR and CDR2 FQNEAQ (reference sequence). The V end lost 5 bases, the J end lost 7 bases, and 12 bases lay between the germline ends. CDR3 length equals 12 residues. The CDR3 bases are TGTGCCAGCAGCAGTCAGGGGTTAGAGCAGTACGTC. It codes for CASSSQGLEQYV.

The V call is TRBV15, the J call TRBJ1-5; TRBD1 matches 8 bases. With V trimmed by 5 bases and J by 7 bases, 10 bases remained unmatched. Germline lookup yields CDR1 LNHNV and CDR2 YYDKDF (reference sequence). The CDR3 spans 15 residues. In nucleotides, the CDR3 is TGTGCCACCAGCTCCTGGACAGGGATAAGGCAGCCCCAGCATTTT. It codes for CATSSWTGIRQPQHF.

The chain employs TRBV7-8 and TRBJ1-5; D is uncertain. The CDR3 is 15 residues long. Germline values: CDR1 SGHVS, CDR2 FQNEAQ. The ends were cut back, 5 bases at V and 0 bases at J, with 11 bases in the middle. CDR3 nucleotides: TGTGCCAGCAGCCCTCGACGGGGTAGCAATCAGCCCCAGCATTTT. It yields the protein CASSPRRGSNQPQHF.

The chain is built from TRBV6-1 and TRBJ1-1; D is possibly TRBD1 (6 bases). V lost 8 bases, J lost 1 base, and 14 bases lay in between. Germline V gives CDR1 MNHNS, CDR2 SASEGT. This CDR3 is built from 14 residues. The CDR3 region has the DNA TGTGCCAGCCTCTTGGGACACTCGAACACTGAAGCTTTCTTT. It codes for CASLLGHSNTEAFF.

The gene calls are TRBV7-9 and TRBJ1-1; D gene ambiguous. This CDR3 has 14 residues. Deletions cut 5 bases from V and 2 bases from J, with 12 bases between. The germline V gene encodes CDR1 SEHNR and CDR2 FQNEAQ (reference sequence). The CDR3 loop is CASSQVDTNTEAFF. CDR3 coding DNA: TGTGCCAGCAGCCAGGTCGACACTAACACTGAAGCTTTCTTT.

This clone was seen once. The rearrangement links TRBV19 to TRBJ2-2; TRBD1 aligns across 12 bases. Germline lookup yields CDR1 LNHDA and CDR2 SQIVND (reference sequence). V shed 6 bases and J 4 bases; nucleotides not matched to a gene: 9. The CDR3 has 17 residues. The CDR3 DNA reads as TGTGCCAGTAGAACGCAAGGGACAGGGGGCATCACCGGGGAGCTGTTTTTT. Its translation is CASRTQGTGGITGELFF.

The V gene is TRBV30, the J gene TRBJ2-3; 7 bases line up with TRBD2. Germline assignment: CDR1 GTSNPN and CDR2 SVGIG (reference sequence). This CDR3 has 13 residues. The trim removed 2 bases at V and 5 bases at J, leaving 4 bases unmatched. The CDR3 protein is CAWSLGEGDTQYF. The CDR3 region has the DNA TGTGCCTGGAGTTTGGGGGAGGGAGATACGCAGTATTTT.

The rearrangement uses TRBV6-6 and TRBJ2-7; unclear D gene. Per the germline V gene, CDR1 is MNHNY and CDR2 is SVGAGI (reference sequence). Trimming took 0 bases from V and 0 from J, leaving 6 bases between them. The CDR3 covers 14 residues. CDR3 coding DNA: TGTGCCAGCAGTTACTCCCCCTACTCCTACGAGCAGTACTTC. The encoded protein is CASSYSPYSYEQYF.

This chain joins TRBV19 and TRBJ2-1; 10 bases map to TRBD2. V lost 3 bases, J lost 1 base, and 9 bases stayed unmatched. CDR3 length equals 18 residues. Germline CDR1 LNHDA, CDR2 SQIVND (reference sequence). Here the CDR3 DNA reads TGTGCCAGTAGTATGACCCTCATAGCGGGAGGATCCTACAATGAGCAGTTCTTC. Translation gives CASSMTLIAGGSYNEQFF.

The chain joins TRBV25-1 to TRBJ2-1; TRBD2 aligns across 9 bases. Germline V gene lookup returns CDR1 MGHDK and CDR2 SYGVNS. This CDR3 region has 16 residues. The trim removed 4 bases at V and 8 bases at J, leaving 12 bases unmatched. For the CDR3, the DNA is TGTGCCAGCAGTGGAGTTGCAGCGGGAGGCCAGGATGAGCAGTTCTTC. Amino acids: CASSGVAAGGQDEQFF.

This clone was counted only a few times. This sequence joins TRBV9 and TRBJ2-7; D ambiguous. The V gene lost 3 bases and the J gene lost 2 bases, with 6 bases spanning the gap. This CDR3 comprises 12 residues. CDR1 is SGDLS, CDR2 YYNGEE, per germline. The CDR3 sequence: CASSDNTYEQYF. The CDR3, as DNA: TGTGCCAGCAGCGATAACACCTACGAGCAGTACTTC.

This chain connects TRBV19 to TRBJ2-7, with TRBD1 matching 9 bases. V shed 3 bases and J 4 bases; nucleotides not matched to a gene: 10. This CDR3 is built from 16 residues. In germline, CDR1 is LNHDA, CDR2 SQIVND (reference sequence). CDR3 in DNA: TGTGCCAGTAGTATCGAGGGACAGGGCCGATTATACGAGCAGTACGTC. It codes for CASSIEGQGRLYEQYV.

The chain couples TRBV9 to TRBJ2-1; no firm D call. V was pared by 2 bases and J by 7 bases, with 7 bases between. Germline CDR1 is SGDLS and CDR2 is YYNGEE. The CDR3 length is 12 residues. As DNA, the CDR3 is TGTGCCAGCAGCGTGGCGCGGAATGAGCAGTTCTTC. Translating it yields CASSVARNEQFF.

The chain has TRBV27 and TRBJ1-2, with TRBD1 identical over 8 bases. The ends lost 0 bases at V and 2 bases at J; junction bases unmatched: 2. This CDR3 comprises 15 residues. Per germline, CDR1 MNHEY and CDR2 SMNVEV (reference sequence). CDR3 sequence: CASSLSPGGNYGYTF. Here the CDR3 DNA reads TGTGCCAGCAGTTTATCACCAGGGGGCAACTATGGCTACACCTTC.

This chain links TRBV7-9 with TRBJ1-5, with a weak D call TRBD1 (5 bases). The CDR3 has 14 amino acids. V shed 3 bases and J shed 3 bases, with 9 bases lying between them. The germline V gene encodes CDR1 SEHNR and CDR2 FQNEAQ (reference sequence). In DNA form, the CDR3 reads TGTGCCAGCAGCTTTTCAGGGCTCAATCAGCCCCAGCATTTT. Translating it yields CASSFSGLNQPQHF. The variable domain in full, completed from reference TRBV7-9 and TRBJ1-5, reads DTGVSQNPRHKITKRGQNVTFRCDPISEHNRLYWYRQTLGQGPEFLTYFQNEAQLEKSRLLSDRFSAERPKGSFSTLEIQRTEQGDSAMYLCASSFSGLNQPQHFGDGTRLSIL.

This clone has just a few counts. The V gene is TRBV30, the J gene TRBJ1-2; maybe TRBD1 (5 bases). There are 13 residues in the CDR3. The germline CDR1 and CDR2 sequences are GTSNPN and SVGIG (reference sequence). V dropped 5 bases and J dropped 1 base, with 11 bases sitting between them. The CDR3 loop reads CAWEEGVNYGYTF. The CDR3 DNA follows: TGTGCCTGGGAGGAAGGGGTTAACTATGGCTACACCTTC.

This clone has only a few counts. The CDR3 DNA follows: TGTGCCACCAGCAGAGAAGGCGGGACTGCTATGACCCAGTACTTC. Translating it yields CATSREGGTAMTQYF. This chain connects TRBV15 to TRBJ2-5; tentatively, D is TRBD2 (6 bases). The CDR3 runs to 15 residues. V lost 0 bases and J 7 bases, leaving 15 bases between the germline ends. The germline V gene encodes CDR1 LNHNV and CDR2 YYDKDF (reference sequence).

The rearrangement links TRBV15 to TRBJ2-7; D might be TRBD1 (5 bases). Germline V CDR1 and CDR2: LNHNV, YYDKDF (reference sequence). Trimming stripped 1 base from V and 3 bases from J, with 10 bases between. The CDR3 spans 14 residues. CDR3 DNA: TGTGCCACCAGCAGAGGCGACAGAAACTACGAGCAGTACGTC. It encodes CATSRGDRNYEQYV.

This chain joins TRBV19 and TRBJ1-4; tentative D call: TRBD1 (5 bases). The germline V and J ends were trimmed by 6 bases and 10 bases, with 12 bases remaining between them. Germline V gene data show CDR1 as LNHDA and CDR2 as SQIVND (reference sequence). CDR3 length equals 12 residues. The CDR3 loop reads CASRQEGGKLFF. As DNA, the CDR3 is TGTGCCAGTAGACAGGAGGGCGGAAAACTGTTTTTT.

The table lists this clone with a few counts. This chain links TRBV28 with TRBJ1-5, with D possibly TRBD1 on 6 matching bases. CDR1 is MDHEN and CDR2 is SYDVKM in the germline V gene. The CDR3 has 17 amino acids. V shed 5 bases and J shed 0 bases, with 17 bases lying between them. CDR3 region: CASSPRDNLYSNQPQHF. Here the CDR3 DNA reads TGTGCCAGCAGTCCACGGGACAACCTTTATAGCAATCAGCCCCAGCATTTT.

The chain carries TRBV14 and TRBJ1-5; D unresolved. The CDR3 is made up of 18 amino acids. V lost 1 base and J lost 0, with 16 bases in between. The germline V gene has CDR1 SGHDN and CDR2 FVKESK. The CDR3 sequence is CASSQVITITYSNQPQHF. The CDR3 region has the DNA TGTGCCAGCAGCCAAGTAATAACGATTACCTATAGCAATCAGCCCCAGCATTTT.